A single sample is the source of the 30 T cell receptor beta chains below, sequenced in a study of Graves' ophthalmopathy and Graves' hyperthyroidism. TCR beta CDR3 regions were amplified from RNA transcripts. Second-round multiplex PCR followed a first-round RT-PCR using HTBI primers. TCRdb reprocessed the multiplex PCR reads with MiXCR, giving one entry per CDR3 protein. The data contain 200,000 to 300,000 distinct CDR3 sequences, roughly 50% of them singletons. Source material: peripheral blood. The receptors stem from an adult man with Graves' ophthalmopathy.

The gene calls are TRBV10-3 and TRBJ1-5; D gene ambiguous. V shed 5 bases and J shed 0 bases, with 11 bases lying between them. This CDR3 comprises 15 residues. The V gene's germline CDR1 is ENHRY and CDR2 SYGVKD. CDR3 sequence reads: CAISPAPVSNQPQHF. Written as DNA, the CDR3 is TGTGCCATCAGTCCGGCGCCGGTTAGCAATCAGCCCCAGCATTTT.

Ten or more counts support this clonotype. V and J are TRBV29-1 and TRBJ2-2; TRBD1 matches 8 bases. CDR3 length: 14 residues. J lost 4 bases, V lost 6 bases, and 7 bases had no gene match. Germline V gene lookup returns CDR1 SQVTM and CDR2 ANQGSEA. The CDR3 DNA follows: TGCAGCGTCTTAGACAGGGGAGTCACCGGGGAGCTGTTTTTT. Its translation is CSVLDRGVTGELFF.

This clonotype has just a few counts. The CDR3 region is CASSVGSTETEQYF. For the CDR3, the DNA is TGTGCCAGCAGCGTAGGGTCTACGGAGACCGAGCAGTACTTC. V is TRBV9 and J is TRBJ2-7; D not certain. The germline V gene has CDR1 SGDLS and CDR2 YYNGEE. Between the trimmed V and J ends, which lost 0 bases and 6 bases, there was a span of 13 bases. The CDR3 is made up of 14 amino acids.

This clonotype has a handful of counts. This sequence joins TRBV13 and TRBJ1-1, with D unclear. V was cut by 5 bases and J by 7 bases, with 11 bases left in between. The CDR3 totals 12 residues. CDR1 is PRHDT, CDR2 FYEKMQ, per germline (reference sequence). CDR3 bases: TGTGCCAGCAGCAGGGAGAGGAATGAAGCTTTCTTT. Protein: CASSRERNEAFF. The full variable domain, completed using reference TRBV13 and TRBJ1-1, is AAGVIQSPRHLIKEKRETATLKCYPIPRHDTVYWYQQGPGQDPQFLISFYEKMQSDKGSIPDRFSAQQFSDYHSELNMSSLELGDSALYFCASSRERNEAFFGQGTRLTVV.

This clonotype was counted many times. The chain recombines TRBV10-3 with TRBJ1-1; D gene ambiguous. The ends were cut back, 2 bases at V and 2 bases at J, with 9 bases in the middle. Germline CDR1 is ENHRY and CDR2 is SYGVKD. The CDR3 contains 14 residues. DNA for the CDR3: TGTGCCATCAGTGAGGGGGTCACCAACACTGAAGCTTTCTTT. Residues: CAISEGVTNTEAFF.

This clonotype was observed a single time. A read error may be the cause here, since a much bigger clone is one base away. This chain joins TRBV25-1 and TRBJ1-2; D gene unclear. The germline gives CDR1 MGHDK, CDR2 SYGVNS. The CDR3 extends over 13 amino acids. As DNA, the CDR3 is TGTGCCAGCAGTGAAGGGCAGTACTATGGCTGCACCTTC. Translating gives CASSEGQYYGCTF.

This rearrangement joins TRBV4-1 to TRBJ1-2; D is uncertain. CDR1 and CDR2 (germline): MGHRA, YSYEKL. The germline V and J ends were trimmed by 0 bases and 2 bases, with 10 bases remaining between them. The CDR3 has 15 amino acids. The CDR3 nucleotides read TGCGCCAGCAGCCAAGATCGGAGGGCAAACTATGGCTACACCTTC. Its protein product is CASSQDRRANYGYTF.

The chain recombines TRBV5-1 with TRBJ2-2; TRBD1 agrees at 10 bases. Trimming took 4 bases from V and 7 from J; bases not matched to a gene: 7. The CDR3 is made up of 15 amino acids. Germline assignment: CDR1 SGHRS and CDR2 YFSETQ. The CDR3 protein is CASSIGTGVFGELFF. Here the CDR3 DNA reads TGCGCCAGCAGCATCGGGACAGGGGTTTTCGGGGAGCTGTTTTTT.

With respect to this clonotype: This clone may be a read error of a much larger clone one base away. The rearrangement joins TRBV9 to TRBJ2-5; perhaps TRBD1 as D (7 bases). This CDR3 has 15 amino acids. Germline CDR1 and CDR2: SGDLS and YYNGEE. DNA of the CDR3: TGTGCCAGCAGCCCCCATGCAGGGGGGAAGGAGATCCAGTACTTC. Protein sequence: CASSPHAGGKEIQYF.

This clonotype was counted a few times. This chain connects TRBV7-3 to TRBJ2-5; tentatively, D is TRBD2 (6 bases). Trimming removed 2 bases from V and 5 bases from J, with 12 bases in between. The CDR3 is made up of 14 amino acids. Germline V gene data show CDR1 as SGHTA and CDR2 as FQGTGA. The chain's CDR3 is CASSLLGGSETQYF. In nucleotides, the CDR3 is TGTGCCAGCAGCTTACTCGGGGGTAGCGAGACCCAGTACTTC.

The J gene is TRBJ1-5, the V gene TRBV7-9; the D is unclear. The CDR3 extends over 14 amino acids. Looked up from germline, CDR1 is SEHNR and CDR2 is FQNEAQ (reference sequence). V lost 3 bases and J lost 7, with 13 bases in between. The CDR3 nucleotides are TGTGCCAGCAGCTTTATGACTGTACCCCAGCCCCAGCATTTT. Translating it yields CASSFMTVPQPQHF.

About this clonotype itself: Compared with germline, one end of the junction differs, possibly owing to a read error. The chain carries TRBV7-9 and TRBJ1-2; 11 bases fit TRBD1. The CDR3 is 15 residues long. The germline CDR1 and CDR2 sequences are SEHNR and FQNEAQ (reference sequence). CDR3 sequence: CASSPRTGGYYGYTF. The CDR3 DNA follows: TGCGCCAGCAGCCCCCGGACAGGGGGCTACTATGGCTACACCTTC.

As to this clonotype: Sequence at one end of the junction differs from germline and may be a read error. The rearrangement uses TRBV7-9 and TRBJ1-6; no definite D call. This CDR3 is built from 13 residues. Germline CDR1 and CDR2: SEHNR and FQNEAQ (reference sequence). This chain's CDR3 is CASSQARDSPLHF. In DNA form, the CDR3 reads TGCGCCAGCAGCCAAGCCAGAGATTCACCCCTCCACTTT.

This clonotype was seen only a few times. V usage is TRBV12-3 or TRBV12-4 and J usage is TRBJ1-6, with 7 bases that match TRBD1. J was trimmed by 6 bases and V by 6 bases; bases with no gene match: 5. The CDR3 has 14 amino acids. The CDR3 bases are TGTGCCAGCAGGCCGGGACAGCCTAATTCACCCCTCCACTTT. Amino acid sequence: CASRPGQPNSPLHF.

Only a few counts were recorded for this clonotype. The CDR3 reads CASSPGGGPSYEQYF. The CDR3, as DNA: TGTGCCAGCAGCCCTGGGGGGGGTCCCTCCTACGAGCAGTACTTC. The rearrangement links TRBV7-3 to TRBJ2-7; the match to TRBD2 covers 7 bases. This CDR3 is built from 15 residues. The germline V gene has CDR1 SGHTA and CDR2 FQGTGA. The V gene end was trimmed by 5 bases and the J gene end by 0 bases; junction bases not matched to a gene: 7.

This chain connects TRBV5-1 to TRBJ1-5; D unclear. The V and J ends lost 4 bases and 7 bases respectively, with 12 bases between them. Germline V CDR1 and CDR2: SGHRS, YFSETQ. CDR3 length: 13 amino acids. The CDR3 DNA follows: TGCGCCAGCAGCGCCACCTTGGGACAGCCCCAGCATTTT. As protein: CASSATLGQPQHF.

CDR3 residues: CASSLRVGGDSEQYF. For the CDR3, the DNA is TGCGCCAGCAGCCTGAGGGTAGGGGGCGATTCCGAGCAGTACTTC. This chain connects TRBV4-1 to TRBJ2-7, with TRBD1 matching over 7 bases. Germline lookup yields CDR1 MGHRA and CDR2 YSYEKL. V shed 4 bases and J 6 bases; nucleotides not matched to a gene: 12. The CDR3 length is 15 residues.

V usage is TRBV7-2 and J usage is TRBJ2-7; D is possibly TRBD1 (6 bases). Germline assignment: CDR1 SGHTA and CDR2 FQGNSA. CDR3 length: 11 residues. V dropped 5 bases and J dropped 9 bases, with 11 bases sitting between them. The CDR3 nucleotides are TGTGCCAGCAGCCTGGGACAAGGGCAGTACTTC. As protein: CASSLGQGQYF.

This clonotype was seen a handful of times. V and J are TRBV5-4 and TRBJ2-5; possibly TRBD1 or TRBD2 for D (5 bases each). The CDR3 loop spans 15 amino acids. Germline assignment: CDR1 SGHNT and CDR2 YYREEE (reference sequence). Trimming shortened V by 1 base and J by 2 bases, and 12 bases separated the two germline ends. CDR3 region: CASSLWGSGQETQYF. For the CDR3, the DNA is TGTGCCAGCAGCTTGTGGGGGTCGGGGCAAGAGACCCAGTACTTC.

This chain links TRBV20-1 with TRBJ1-1, with D tentatively TRBD1 (5 bases). Germline CDR1 is DFQATT and CDR2 is SNEGSKA (reference sequence). The length of the CDR3 is 13 residues. The V and J ends lost 3 bases and 0 bases respectively, with 8 bases between them. CDR3 in amino acids: CSARRTLNTEAFF. The CDR3 coding sequence is TGCAGTGCTAGGAGGACACTGAACACTGAAGCTTTCTTT.

This sequence joins TRBV20-1 and TRBJ1-1; 9 bases match TRBD1. The CDR3 consists of 14 residues. Germline trimming cut 5 bases from V and 4 bases from J; bases unmatched to any gene: 8. Looked up from germline, CDR1 is DFQATT and CDR2 is SNEGSKA (reference sequence). CDR3 DNA: TGCAGTGCTTACCTGGACAGGGGCGGCACTGAAGCTTTCTTT. Translation: CSAYLDRGGTEAFF.

This clonotype was picked up one time. The chain joins TRBV19 to TRBJ1-2; D is possibly TRBD1 (5 bases). V lost 5 bases to trimming and J lost 8 bases, with 27 bases between them. Germline V gene sequence: CDR1 LNHDA, CDR2 SQIVND (reference sequence). CDR3 length: 17 residues. CDR3 sequence (DNA): TGTGCCAGTAGTCCGGCCGGGACGAGGGGCGACGTACGGGGCTACACCTTC. Protein product: CASSPAGTRGDVRGYTF.

The J gene is TRBJ2-7, the V gene TRBV2; 12 bases match TRBD2. The length of the CDR3 is 14 residues. Trimming removed 6 bases from V and 6 bases from J; junction bases left unmatched: 6. The germline V gene encodes CDR1 SNHLY and CDR2 FYNNEI. This chain's CDR3 is CASSPGLAGLEQYF. The CDR3 DNA sequence: TGTGCCAGCAGCCCGGGACTAGCGGGCCTCGAGCAGTACTTC.

This clonotype was seen only a few times. The genes are TRBV4-2 and TRBJ2-7; 11 bases are a match to TRBD2. CDR3 length: 18 amino acids. From germline, CDR1 is LGHNA and CDR2 YNFKEQ. After removal of 5 bases from V and 1 base from J, the junction contained 13 bases not matched to a gene. CDR3 protein: CASSLDGLAGGRSYEQYF. Written as DNA, the CDR3 is TGTGCCAGCAGCTTGGACGGGCTAGCGGGAGGACGATCCTACGAGCAGTACTTC.

Regarding this clonotype: One end of the junction does not line up with germline, which may come from a read error. The chain uses TRBV7-9 and TRBJ1-5, with D perhaps TRBD1 (5 bases). This CDR3 spans 15 amino acids. Per the germline V gene, CDR1 is SEHNR and CDR2 is FQNEAQ (reference sequence). CDR3 sequence (DNA): TGCGCCAGCAGCTTGGACAACCCGGGACATCAGCCCCAGCATTTT. It is translated as CASSLDNPGHQPQHF.

This clonotype showed up just a few times. The chain links TRBV24-1 to TRBJ1-1; 7 bases are shared with TRBD1. Germline V lookup: CDR1 KGHDR, CDR2 SFDVKD. Unmatched junction bases numbered 8, after V lost 3 bases and J lost 5 bases. The CDR3 is 15 residues long. DNA for the CDR3: TGTGCCACCAGTGATCTACAGGGGAGGGGGACTGAAGCTTTCTTT. This sequence encodes CATSDLQGRGTEAFF.

This clonotype was recorded a few times. This sequence joins TRBV20-1 and TRBJ2-7; tentatively, D is TRBD2 (6 bases). Germline V gene sequence: CDR1 DFQATT, CDR2 SNEGSKA (reference sequence). V gave up 3 bases and J gave up 5 bases, with 17 bases separating them. The CDR3 has 14 amino acids. This CDR3 reads CSASRPAGNHEQYF. CDR3 in DNA: TGCAGTGCTAGTCGTCCAGCGGGTAACCACGAGCAGTACTTC.

This clonotype was recorded a few times. The CDR3 loop is CASSLNRGFGPYYRNTEAFF. CDR3 in DNA: TGTGCCAGCAGCTTAAACAGGGGATTCGGACCATACTACCGAAACACTGAAGCTTTCTTT. This chain links TRBV7-9 with TRBJ1-1, with TRBD1 matching over 7 bases. V was clipped by 2 bases and J by 2 bases; unmatched bases: 20. Germline V CDR1 and CDR2: SEHNR, FQNEAQ (reference sequence). The CDR3 totals 20 residues.

This chain connects TRBV5-1 to TRBJ2-5; D possibly corresponds to TRBD1 (6 bases). The germline CDR1 and CDR2 sequences are SGHRS and YFSETQ. The CDR3 length is 15 residues. Trimming removed 3 bases from V and 2 bases from J, with 14 bases in between. The CDR3 DNA reads TGCGCCAGCAGCTCACAGGGATACGTTCAAGAGACCCAGTACTTC. Its protein is CASSSQGYVQETQYF.

This clonotype was seen only a few times. This chain joins TRBV20-1 and TRBJ1-4; D unclear. Germline loops: CDR1 DFQATT, CDR2 SNEGSKA (reference sequence). The V end lost 3 bases, the J end lost 8 bases, and 13 bases lay between the germline ends. The CDR3 is 13 residues long. The CDR3 region has the DNA TGCAGTGCTAGGGGAGGCGGAGGGGAAAAACTGTTTTTT. Translated, it gives CSARGGGGEKLFF.